A single sample gave rise to the 5 T cell receptor beta chains below, sequenced in a study of spatial heterogeneity in lung cancer. Time point reported: sample taken at primary tumor resection. The study sequenced unsorted whole RNA from tumor, nontumor lung or frozen PBMC. Each CDR3 protein is one row after TCRdb ran MiXCR on the 5' RACE reads. The data contain about 53,000 distinct CDR3 sequences, more than 6.5% of them seen just once; the ten biggest clones take up approximately 2.9%. This specimen consisted of PBMCs, obtained at surgery. The source is a female donor with early-stage non-small cell lung cancer.

This clonotype showed up many times. This chain links TRBV4-3 with TRBJ2-3; 7 bases are shared with TRBD2. The trim removed 1 base at V and 2 bases at J, leaving 12 bases unmatched. Germline lookup yields CDR1 LGHNA and CDR2 YSLEER. This CDR3 is 18 amino acids long. The CDR3 sequence is CASSQVPPASGPTDTQYF. The CDR3, as DNA: TGCGCCAGCAGCCAAGTCCCCCCGGCTAGCGGACCCACAGATACGCAGTATTTT.

This clonotype was recorded at least ten times. The chain carries TRBV27 and TRBJ2-3; 7 bases agree with TRBD2. CDR3 length: 14 amino acids. With V trimmed by 7 bases and J by 2 bases, 6 bases remained unmatched. CDR1 is MNHEY and CDR2 is SMNVEV in the germline V gene (reference sequence). The CDR3 coding sequence is TGTGCCAGCACCCATAGCGGGCCCACAGATACGCAGTATTTT. Amino acid sequence: CASTHSGPTDTQYF.

As to this clonotype: This may be a read error: a much more frequent sequence differs by one nucleotide. This sequence joins TRBV12-3 or TRBV12-4 and TRBJ1-5, with D unresolved. This CDR3 comprises 15 residues. Trimming removed 3 bases at V and 2 bases at J, with 11 bases between. CDR3 amino acids: CASSFWSGGNQPQHF. CDR3 sequence (DNA): TGTGCCAGCAGTTTTTGGTCGGGAGGCAATCAGCCCCAGCATTTT.

This clonotype was found many times. The chain joins TRBV19 to TRBJ2-2; TRBD2 might be the D (6 bases). V lost 11 bases and J lost 1, with 11 bases in between. CDR1 is LNHDA, CDR2 SQIVND, per germline (reference sequence). The CDR3 runs to 13 residues. CDR3 region: CAGRDWNTGELFF. The DNA of the CDR3 is TGTGCCGGCCGGGACTGGAACACCGGGGAGCTGTTTTTT.

This clonotype has ten or more counts. The V gene is TRBV20-1, the J gene TRBJ2-3; D uncertain. CDR1 and CDR2 (germline): DFQATT, SNEGSKA (reference sequence). V was clipped by 4 bases and J by 0 bases, with 8 bases between them. This CDR3 region has 13 residues. CDR3 residues: CSAIAGSTDTQYF. The CDR3 DNA reads as TGCAGTGCTATCGCTGGCAGCACAGATACGCAGTATTTT.